This entry features one T cell receptor (beta chain) sequence. Trimming took off 4 bases at V and 3 bases at J, with 7 bases between the two ends. The CDR3 contains 12 residues. Germline lookup yields CDR1 GTSNPN and CDR2 SVGIG (reference sequence). Autoimmune disease history or systemic immunosuppression disqualified patients. This table comes from immunoSEQ multiplex PCR, and its TCRdb copy is limited to in-frame clones, with some not included. The repertoire holds roughly 50,000 clones, with roughly 81% as singletons. The data are from a study of OX40 agonist ivuxolimab in advanced cancers. Overall study: Mean age approximately 66 years, range roughly 20 to 85; approximately 83% male. Prior anti-PD-1, anti-PD-L1 or anti-CTLA-4 therapy did not bar entry, and approximately 43% had some.

Material: CD4+ or CD8+ T cells sorted from blood, obtained in a trial of the OX40 agonist ivuxolimab. The sequence derives from an adult with an advanced solid tumor such as melanoma, head and neck, liver or kidney cancer. V is TRBV30 and J is TRBJ2-1; TRBD2 might be the D (6 bases). CDR3 in DNA: TGTGCCTGGACGGAGGGCTACAATGAGCAGTTCTTC. This sequence encodes CAWTEGYNEQFF.